A single sample gave rise to the 21 T cell receptor beta chains below, sequenced in a study of T cells in Graves' hyperthyroidism and ophthalmopathy. RNA transcripts were the template for amplifying TCR beta CDR3 regions. First-round RT-PCR with HTBI primers amplified the TCR CDR3 region. Each CDR3 protein is one row after TCRdb ran MiXCR on the multiplex PCR reads. The repertoire holds around 390,000 distinct CDR3 sequences, with about 14% as singletons. Sequenced input: blood. These receptors all stem from a woman in her twenties or thirties with Graves' ophthalmopathy.

This clonotype was seen repeatedly, ten times or more. CDR3: CASSWSVYEQYF. The CDR3 region has the DNA TGTGCCAGCTCCTGGTCCGTCTACGAGCAGTACTTC. This chain connects TRBV2 to TRBJ2-7; D not resolved. Trimming took off 8 bases at V and 3 bases at J, with 11 bases between the two ends. The CDR3 sequence is 12 residues long. The germline V gene has CDR1 SNHLY and CDR2 FYNNEI.

J is TRBJ2-2 and V is TRBV5-1, with D possibly being TRBD1 (6 bases). The CDR3 is 15 amino acids. Looked up from germline, CDR1 is SGHRS and CDR2 is YFSETQ. Trimming cost V 7 bases and J 4 bases, with 17 bases left between them. The DNA for the CDR3 is TGCGCCAGCCGGAGCCAGGGGTCGAGCACCGGGGAGCTGTTTTTT. Protein: CASRSQGSSTGELFF.

This clonotype has at least ten counts. The chain recombines TRBV4-1 with TRBJ2-5; no clear D. Trimming stripped 0 bases from V and 0 bases from J, with 8 bases between. CDR1 and CDR2 from the germline V gene are MGHRA and YSYEKL. The CDR3 has 15 amino acids. CDR3 residues: CASSQDQGNQETQYF. The DNA of the CDR3 is TGCGCCAGCAGCCAAGATCAAGGTAACCAAGAGACCCAGTACTTC.

There are a few counts of this clonotype. This rearrangement joins TRBV5-4 to TRBJ2-6, with 7 positions matching TRBD1. This CDR3 has 16 residues. With 5 bases clipped from V and 2 bases from J, the junction kept 7 bases outside the gene matches. Germline V CDR1 and CDR2: SGHNT, YYREEE (reference sequence). The CDR3 protein is CASSSPGTAGANVLTF. In DNA, the CDR3 is TGTGCCAGCAGTTCCCCTGGGACAGCTGGGGCCAACGTCCTGACTTTC. The full variable domain, with the rest looked up from reference TRBV5-4 and TRBJ2-6, is ETGVTQSPTHLIKTRGQQVTLRCSSQSGHNTVSWYQQALGQGPQFIFQYYREEENGRGNFPPRFSGLQFPNYSSELNVNALELDDSALYLCASSSPGTAGANVLTFGAGSRLTVL.

The chain joins TRBV11-3 to TRBJ2-1; TRBD2 matches at 10 bases. Germline V lookup: CDR1 SGHNT, CDR2 YENEEA. The CDR3 extends over 20 amino acids. V was clipped by 1 base and J by 7 bases; unmatched bases: 19. CDR3 sequence: CASSLVGFTSGIINRNEQFF. In nucleotides, the CDR3 is TGTGCCAGCAGCTTAGTAGGCTTTACTAGCGGGATCATCAACCGGAATGAGCAGTTCTTC.

In its sample, this clonotype was seen many times. The chain couples TRBV13 to TRBJ1-3; TRBD1 aligns across 8 bases. The CDR3 has 17 amino acids. V dropped 1 base and J dropped 2; count of bases not matched to a gene: 7. From germline, CDR1 is PRHDT and CDR2 FYEKMQ (reference sequence). The CDR3 sequence: CASSLEETGAPGNTIYF. DNA of the CDR3: TGTGCCAGCAGCTTAGAGGAGACAGGGGCTCCTGGAAACACCATATATTTT.

This clonotype was seen many times. For the CDR3, the DNA is TGTGCCACCAGCACTAACCCGTGGCCCGCAGATACGCAGTATTTT. Its translation: CATSTNPWPADTQYF. The chain employs TRBV15 and TRBJ2-3, with D hard to call. This CDR3 is 15 amino acids long. Trimming shortened V by 4 bases and J by 4 bases, and 15 bases separated the two germline ends. In germline, CDR1 is LNHNV, CDR2 YYDKDF (reference sequence).

This clonotype was picked up many times. CDR3 DNA sequence: TGTGCCTGGACTTTGGGGGAAATCGCTGAAGCTTTCTTT. As protein: CAWTLGEIAEAFF. V usage is TRBV30 and J usage is TRBJ1-1; a weak D match, TRBD1 (5 bases). The CDR3 has 13 amino acids. V was cut by 4 bases and J by 6 bases, with 15 bases left in between. Germline values: CDR1 GTSNPN, CDR2 SVGIG (reference sequence).

This clonotype was observed at least ten times. The chain links TRBV28 to TRBJ2-5, with D perhaps matching TRBD2 (5 bases). The ends were cut back, 8 bases at V and 7 bases at J, with 11 bases in the middle. In germline, CDR1 is MDHEN, CDR2 SYDVKM. This CDR3 contains 11 residues. The CDR3 sequence is CASHGDRTQYF. CDR3 bases: TGTGCCAGCCACGGGGATCGGACCCAGTACTTC.

This clonotype was seen ten or more times. The gene calls are TRBV6-4 and TRBJ2-3, with TRBD2 as a possible D gene (7 bases). Germline lookup yields CDR1 MRHNA and CDR2 SNTAGT. CDR3 length: 14 residues. V dropped 2 bases and J dropped 2 bases, with 8 bases sitting between them. The CDR3 spells CASSDGGATDTQYF. Here the CDR3 DNA reads TGTGCCAGCAGTGACGGGGGGGCCACAGATACGCAGTATTTT.

This clonotype was seen only a few times. This likely comes from a read error, as the CDR3 has no conserved phenylalanine or tryptophan at its end. This chain joins TRBV28 and TRBJ2-7; D uncertain. Germline CDR1 MDHEN, CDR2 SYDVKM. This CDR3 has 12 residues. The V end lost 6 bases, the J end lost 1 base, and 7 bases lay between the germline ends. The CDR3 region has the DNA TGTGCCAGCAGCCTGGGTTCCTACGAGCAGTACCTC. Its protein is CASSLGSYEQYL.

In its sample, this clonotype was seen many times. The V and J genes are TRBV6-1 and TRBJ1-5; 8 bases match TRBD1. The germline CDR1 and CDR2 sequences are MNHNS and SASEGT. V gave up 5 bases and J gave up 6 bases; unmatched junction bases: 9. The CDR3 runs to 15 residues. The CDR3 here is CASSLGQGAVQPQHF. The CDR3 coding sequence is TGTGCCAGCAGTTTAGGACAGGGCGCAGTTCAGCCCCAGCATTTT.

This clonotype was counted many times. This sequence joins TRBV20-1 and TRBJ2-1, with 8 bases that match TRBD1. The CDR3 has 12 amino acids. Trimming at V came to 6 bases and at J to 8 bases, leaving 6 bases not matched to a gene. Germline CDR1 is DFQATT and CDR2 is SNEGSKA (reference sequence). CDR3 in amino acids: CSAWTGYDEQFF. CDR3 sequence (DNA): TGCAGTGCCTGGACAGGGTACGATGAGCAGTTCTTC.

This clonotype was observed a handful of times. In nucleotides, the CDR3 is TGCAGCGCCGGGTCCCCCTACGAGCAGTACTTC. This encodes CSAGSPYEQYF. The chain joins TRBV29-1 to TRBJ2-7; D uncertain. Deletions cut 7 bases from V and 2 bases from J, with 9 bases between. Germline values: CDR1 SQVTM, CDR2 ANQGSEA. The CDR3 sequence is 11 residues long.

V usage is TRBV18 and J usage is TRBJ2-1; TRBD2 agrees at 16 bases. The CDR3 is made up of 16 amino acids. CDR1 and CDR2 from the germline V gene are KGHSH and LQKENI. Losses at the gene ends were 3 bases for V and 8 bases for J; bases not matched to a gene: 4. This chain's CDR3 is CASSPGLAGGPDEQFF. The CDR3 DNA is TGTGCCAGCTCACCGGGACTAGCGGGGGGGCCGGATGAGCAGTTCTTC. Using reference TRBV18 and TRBJ2-1 for the parts outside the CDR3, the full variable domain is NAGVMQNPRHLVRRRGQEARLRCSPMKGHSHVYWYRQLPEEGLKFMVYLQKENIIDESGMPKERFSAEFPKEGPSILRIQQVVRGDSAAYFCASSPGLAGGPDEQFFGPGTRLTVL.

This clonotype occurred a few times. This rearrangement joins TRBV20-1 to TRBJ2-6; the match to TRBD1 covers 7 bases. Germline V gene data show CDR1 as DFQATT and CDR2 as SNEGSKA (reference sequence). With V trimmed by 3 bases and J by 2 bases, 4 bases remained unmatched. This CDR3 region has 15 residues. Here the CDR3 DNA reads TGCAGTGCTAGCTACAGGGGAACTGGGGCCAACGTCCTGACTTTC. This translates into CSASYRGTGANVLTF.

Regarding this clonotype: A much larger clone differs from this one at a single base, so this may be a read error. V gene TRBV20-1 combines with J gene TRBJ1-2; D is possibly TRBD1 (5 bases). CDR3 size: 13 residues. Germline CDR1 is DFQATT and CDR2 is SNEGSKA (reference sequence). With 6 bases removed from V and 3 bases from J, the gap between germline ends came to 14 bases. CDR3: CSATGPADYGYTF. The CDR3 DNA follows: TGCAGTGCGACGGGGCCAGCGGACTATGGCTACACCTTC.

This clonotype was seen ten or more times. The chain has TRBV6-1 and TRBJ1-4; the match to TRBD1 covers 7 bases. There are 16 residues in the CDR3. The trim removed 0 bases at V and 6 bases at J, leaving 7 bases unmatched. Germline loops: CDR1 MNHNS, CDR2 SASEGT. As DNA, the CDR3 is TGTGCCAGCAGTGAAGCGGGGGGGACAGTCTATGAAAAACTGTTTTTT. Encoded protein: CASSEAGGTVYEKLFF.

This clonotype was detected many times. The V gene is TRBV18, the J gene TRBJ1-6; 9 bases align to TRBD1. The CDR3 is 15 amino acids. Germline lookup yields CDR1 KGHSH and CDR2 LQKENI. V dropped 3 bases and J dropped 5; count of bases not matched to a gene: 2. Here the CDR3 reads CASSPGTGNNSPLHF. The CDR3 DNA reads TGTGCCAGCTCACCGGGGACAGGGAATAATTCACCCCTCCACTTT.

This clonotype was seen ten or more times. The rearrangement links TRBV15 to TRBJ1-2; D is uncertain. This CDR3 is built from 14 residues. V was cut by 4 bases and J by 4 bases, with 13 bases left in between. CDR1 and CDR2 from the germline V gene are LNHNV and YYDKDF (reference sequence). CDR3 DNA: TGTGCCACCAGCAAAGAGGTCCCCCCCTATGGCTACACCTTC. It specifies CATSKEVPPYGYTF.

This clonotype is a singleton in its sample. A much larger clonotype is one base distant, so this may be a read error. Because the CDR3's place on the DNA is in doubt, the DNA is left out and the CDR3 is given as listed by TCRdb. This chain joins TRBV2 and TRBJ1-2; TRBD1 was called by the table and not checked on the DNA. Germline assignment: CDR1 SNHLY and CDR2 FYNNEI. The CDR3 sequence runs 12 residues, both termini included. CDR3 residues: CASNRDNYGCTF.